Below are 3 T cell receptor beta chains sequenced from a single sample in a study of breast tumors, draining lymph nodes, adjacent tissues. One entry per CDR3 protein results from TCRdb running MiXCR on the multiplex PCR reads. Found here are under 250,000 distinct CDR3 sequences, approximately 31% of them singletons; the top ten hold more than 1.3%. Breast cancer patients provided tissue from their axillary draining lymph nodes. The sample comprised axillary lymph node tissue. These receptors came from a female donor with breast cancer. Some clones in this sample may be carry-over from other donors' samples.

The sample holds many counts of this clonotype. In nucleotides, the CDR3 is TGTGCCACCAGCACATCCCTCAGGGGGCGCTCCTATGGCTACACCTTC. This encodes CATSTSLRGRSYGYTF. V usage is TRBV15 and J usage is TRBJ1-2; 8 bases match TRBD1. The CDR3 length is 16 residues. CDR1 is LNHNV, CDR2 YYDKDF, per germline (reference sequence). V lost 4 bases to trimming and J lost 4 bases; unmatched junction nucleotides: 11.

A few counts support this clonotype. A much larger clone differs by one base, so this may be a read error. V and J are TRBV6-1 and TRBJ2-1; TRBD1 aligns across 7 bases. The J segment lost 6 bases and the V segment lost 5 bases, leaving 10 bases of the junction unmatched. The CDR3 extends over 15 amino acids. Germline-derived CDR1 and CDR2 are MNHNS and SASEGT. The CDR3 coding sequence is TGTGCCAGCAGTCCCCGGACAGGTACCTTCAATGAGCAGTTCTTC. It encodes CASSPRTGTFNEQFF.

The chain uses TRBV19 and TRBJ2-2; D perhaps matches TRBD2 (6 bases). The CDR3 has 14 residues. V lost 6 bases and J 8 bases, leaving 16 bases between the germline ends. Germline V gene sequence: CDR1 LNHDA, CDR2 SQIVND (reference sequence). The CDR3 bases are TGTGCCAGTAGACCTGGACTAAGCACAGGGGAGCTGTTTTTT. It is translated as CASRPGLSTGELFF.